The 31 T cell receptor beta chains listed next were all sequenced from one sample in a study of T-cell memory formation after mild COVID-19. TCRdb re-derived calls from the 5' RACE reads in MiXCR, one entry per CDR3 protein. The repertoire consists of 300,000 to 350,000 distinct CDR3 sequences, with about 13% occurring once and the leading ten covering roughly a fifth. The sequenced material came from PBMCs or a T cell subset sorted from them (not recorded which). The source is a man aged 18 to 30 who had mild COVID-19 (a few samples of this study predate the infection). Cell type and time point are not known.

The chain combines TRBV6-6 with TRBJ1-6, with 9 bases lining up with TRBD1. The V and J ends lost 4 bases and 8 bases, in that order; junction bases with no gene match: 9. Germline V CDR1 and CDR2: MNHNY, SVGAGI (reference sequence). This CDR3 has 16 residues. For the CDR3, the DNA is TGTGCCAGCAGTTTAAAGAGACAGGGGGGTCATTCACCCCTCCACTTT. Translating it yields CASSLKRQGGHSPLHF.

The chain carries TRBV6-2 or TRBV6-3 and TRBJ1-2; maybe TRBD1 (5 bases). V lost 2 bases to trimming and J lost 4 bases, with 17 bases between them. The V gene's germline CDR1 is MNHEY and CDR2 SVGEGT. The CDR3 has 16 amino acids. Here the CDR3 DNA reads TGTGCCAGCAGTTACAACAGGCATATTGGGACCTATGGCTACACCTTC. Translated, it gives CASSYNRHIGTYGYTF.

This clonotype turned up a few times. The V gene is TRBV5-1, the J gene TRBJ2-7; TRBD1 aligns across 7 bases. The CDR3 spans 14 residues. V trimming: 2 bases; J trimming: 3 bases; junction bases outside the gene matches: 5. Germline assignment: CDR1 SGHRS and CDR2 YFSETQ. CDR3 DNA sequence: TGCGCCAGCAGCTTAGAAGGGGGCAGCTACGAGCAGTACGTC. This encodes CASSLEGGSYEQYV.

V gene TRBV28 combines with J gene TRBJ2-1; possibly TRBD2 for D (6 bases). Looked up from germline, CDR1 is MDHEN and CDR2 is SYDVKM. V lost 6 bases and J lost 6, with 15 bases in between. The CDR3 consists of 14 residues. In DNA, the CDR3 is TGTGCCAGCAGCCCCGGGGGATTGGGCAATGAGCAGTTCTTC. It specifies CASSPGGLGNEQFF.

The CDR3, as DNA: TGCGCCAGCAGCCAAGAGGATACAGGCCAGACCCAGTACTTC. As protein: CASSQEDTGQTQYF. The chain couples TRBV4-1 to TRBJ2-5; D perhaps matches TRBD1 (5 bases). This CDR3 is built from 14 residues. Germline V CDR1 and CDR2: MGHRA, YSYEKL. V lost 0 bases and J 6 bases, leaving 11 bases between the germline ends.

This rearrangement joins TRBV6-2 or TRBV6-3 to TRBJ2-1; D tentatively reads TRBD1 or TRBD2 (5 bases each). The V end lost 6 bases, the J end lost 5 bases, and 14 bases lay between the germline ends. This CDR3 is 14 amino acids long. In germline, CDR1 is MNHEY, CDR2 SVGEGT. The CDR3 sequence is CASRRETGHNEQFF. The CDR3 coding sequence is TGTGCCAGCAGGAGGGAAACAGGCCACAATGAGCAGTTCTTC.

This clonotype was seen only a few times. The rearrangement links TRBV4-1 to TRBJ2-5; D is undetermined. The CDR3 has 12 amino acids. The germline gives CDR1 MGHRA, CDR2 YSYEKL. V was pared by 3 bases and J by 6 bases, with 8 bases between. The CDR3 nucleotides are TGCGCCAGCAGCCATGACGAAAAGACCCAGTACTTC. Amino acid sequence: CASSHDEKTQYF.

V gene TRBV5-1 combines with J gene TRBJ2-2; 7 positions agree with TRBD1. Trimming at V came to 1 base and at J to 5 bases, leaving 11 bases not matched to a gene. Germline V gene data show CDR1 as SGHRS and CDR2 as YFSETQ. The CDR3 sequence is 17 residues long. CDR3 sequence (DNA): TGCGCCAGCAGCTTGCAAGGACAGGTTGTGGGAACCGGGGAGCTGTTTTTT. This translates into CASSLQGQVVGTGELFF.

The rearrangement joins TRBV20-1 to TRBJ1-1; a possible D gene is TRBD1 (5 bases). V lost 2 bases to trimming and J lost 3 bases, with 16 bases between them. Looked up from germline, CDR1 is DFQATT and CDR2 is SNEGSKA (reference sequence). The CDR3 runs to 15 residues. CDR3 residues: CSARRAGRDYTEAFF. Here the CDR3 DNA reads TGCAGTGCTAGAAGGGCCGGACGGGACTACACTGAAGCTTTCTTT.

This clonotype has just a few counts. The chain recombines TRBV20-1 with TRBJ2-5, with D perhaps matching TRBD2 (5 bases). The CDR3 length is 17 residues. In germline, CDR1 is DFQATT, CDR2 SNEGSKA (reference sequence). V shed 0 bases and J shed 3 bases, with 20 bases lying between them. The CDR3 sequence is CSARDPGLRTGKETQYF. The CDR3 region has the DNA TGCAGTGCTAGAGATCCGGGCCTGAGGACTGGAAAAGAGACCCAGTACTTC.

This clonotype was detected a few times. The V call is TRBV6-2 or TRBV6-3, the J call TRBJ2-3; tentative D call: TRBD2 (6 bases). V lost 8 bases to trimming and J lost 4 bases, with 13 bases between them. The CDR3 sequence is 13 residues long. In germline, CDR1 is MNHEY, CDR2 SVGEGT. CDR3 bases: TGTGCCAGCGAACCGGGGGTTCCAGATACGCAGTATTTT. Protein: CASEPGVPDTQYF.

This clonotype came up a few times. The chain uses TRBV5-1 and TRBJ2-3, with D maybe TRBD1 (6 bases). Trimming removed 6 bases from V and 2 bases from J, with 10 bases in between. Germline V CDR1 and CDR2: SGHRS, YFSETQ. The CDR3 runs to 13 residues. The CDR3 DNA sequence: TGCGCCAGCACCCGGACAGTCACAGATACGCAGTATTTT. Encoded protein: CASTRTVTDTQYF. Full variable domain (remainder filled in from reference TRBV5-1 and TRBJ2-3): KAGVTQTPRYLIKTRGQQVTLSCSPISGHRSVSWYQQTPGQGLQFLFEYFSETQRNKGNFPGRFSGRQFSNSRSEMNVSTLELGDSALYLCASTRTVTDTQYFGPGTRLTVL.

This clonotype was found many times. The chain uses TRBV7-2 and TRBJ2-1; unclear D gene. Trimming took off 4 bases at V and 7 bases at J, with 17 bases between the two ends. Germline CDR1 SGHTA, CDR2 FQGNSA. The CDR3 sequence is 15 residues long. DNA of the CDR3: TGTGCCAGCAGCTCACTTCCCGCAGCAGTTAATGAGCAGTTCTTC. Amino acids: CASSSLPAAVNEQFF.

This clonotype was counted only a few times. The CDR3 protein is CASSVLIGVGCNQPQHF. The CDR3 DNA sequence: TGTGCCAGCAGCGTACTTATCGGGGTAGGTTGCAATCAGCCCCAGCATTTT. This chain connects TRBV9 to TRBJ1-5; unclear D gene. The V end was cut by 1 base, the J end by 2 bases, with 16 bases between. Per the germline V gene, CDR1 is SGDLS and CDR2 is YYNGEE. The CDR3 is made up of 17 amino acids.

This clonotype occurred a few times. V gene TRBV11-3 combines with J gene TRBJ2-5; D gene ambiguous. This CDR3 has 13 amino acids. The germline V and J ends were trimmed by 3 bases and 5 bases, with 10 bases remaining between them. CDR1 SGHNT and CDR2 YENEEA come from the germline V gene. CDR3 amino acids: CASSLGSSETQYF. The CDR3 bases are TGTGCCAGCAGCTTGGGTAGCTCGGAGACCCAGTACTTC.

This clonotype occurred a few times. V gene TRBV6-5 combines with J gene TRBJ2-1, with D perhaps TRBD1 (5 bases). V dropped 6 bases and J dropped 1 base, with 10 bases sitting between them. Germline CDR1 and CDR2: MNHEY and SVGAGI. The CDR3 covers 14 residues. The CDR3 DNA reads TGTGCCAGCAGCCGCAGGGAATCCTACAATGAGCAGTTCTTC. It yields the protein CASSRRESYNEQFF.

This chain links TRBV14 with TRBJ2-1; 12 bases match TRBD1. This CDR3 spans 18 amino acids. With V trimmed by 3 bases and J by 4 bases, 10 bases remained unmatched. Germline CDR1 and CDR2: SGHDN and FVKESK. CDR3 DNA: TGTGCCAGCAGCCACCGGGACAGGGGGCCAGCGGGGTACAATGAGCAGTTCTTC. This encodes CASSHRDRGPAGYNEQFF.

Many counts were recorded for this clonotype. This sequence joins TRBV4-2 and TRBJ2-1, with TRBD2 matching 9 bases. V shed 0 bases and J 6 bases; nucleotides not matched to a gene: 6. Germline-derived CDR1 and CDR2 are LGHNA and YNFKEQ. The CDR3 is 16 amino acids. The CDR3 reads CASSQDRAAGGNEQFF. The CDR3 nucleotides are TGTGCCAGCAGCCAAGATCGGGCAGCGGGGGGCAATGAGCAGTTCTTC.

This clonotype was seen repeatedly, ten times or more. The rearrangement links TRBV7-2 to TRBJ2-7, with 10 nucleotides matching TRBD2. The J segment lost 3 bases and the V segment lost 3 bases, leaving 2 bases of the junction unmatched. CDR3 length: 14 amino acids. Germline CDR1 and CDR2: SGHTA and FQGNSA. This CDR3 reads CASSFTSGVYEQYF. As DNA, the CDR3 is TGTGCCAGCAGCTTTACTAGCGGGGTCTACGAGCAGTACTTC.

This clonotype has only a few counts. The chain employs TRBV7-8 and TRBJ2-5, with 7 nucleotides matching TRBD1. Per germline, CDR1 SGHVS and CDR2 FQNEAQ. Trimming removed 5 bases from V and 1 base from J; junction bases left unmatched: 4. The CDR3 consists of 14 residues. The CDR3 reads CASSPWTGQETQYF. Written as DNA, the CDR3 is TGTGCCAGCAGCCCCTGGACAGGCCAAGAGACCCAGTACTTC.

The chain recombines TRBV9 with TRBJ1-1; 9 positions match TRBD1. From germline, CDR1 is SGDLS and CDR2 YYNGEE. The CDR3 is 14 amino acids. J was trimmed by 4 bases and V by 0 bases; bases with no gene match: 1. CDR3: CASSVETGGTEAFF. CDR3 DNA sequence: TGTGCCAGCAGCGTAGAGACAGGGGGCACTGAAGCTTTCTTT.

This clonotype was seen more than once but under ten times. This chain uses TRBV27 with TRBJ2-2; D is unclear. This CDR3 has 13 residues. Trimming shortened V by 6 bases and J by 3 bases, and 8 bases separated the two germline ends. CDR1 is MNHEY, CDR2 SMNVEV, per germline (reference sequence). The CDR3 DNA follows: TGTGCCAGCAGGGTTTGGGACACCGGGGAGCTGTTTTTT. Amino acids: CASRVWDTGELFF.

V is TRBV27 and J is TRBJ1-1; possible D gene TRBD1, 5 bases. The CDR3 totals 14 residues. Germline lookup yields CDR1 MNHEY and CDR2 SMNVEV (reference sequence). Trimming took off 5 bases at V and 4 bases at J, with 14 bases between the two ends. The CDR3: CASSPWTGGTEAFF. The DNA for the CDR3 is TGTGCCAGCAGTCCCTGGACTGGGGGCACTGAAGCTTTCTTT.

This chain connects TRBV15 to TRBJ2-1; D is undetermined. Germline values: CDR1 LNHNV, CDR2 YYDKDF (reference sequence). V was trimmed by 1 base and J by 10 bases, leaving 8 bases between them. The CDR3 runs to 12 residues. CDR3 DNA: TGTGCCACCAGCAGAGTATCGAAGGAGCAGTTCTTC. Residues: CATSRVSKEQFF.

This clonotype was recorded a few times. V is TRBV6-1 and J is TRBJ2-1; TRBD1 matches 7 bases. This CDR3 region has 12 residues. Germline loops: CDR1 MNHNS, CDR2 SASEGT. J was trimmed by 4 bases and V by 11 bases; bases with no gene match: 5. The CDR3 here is CAGPGQYNEQFF. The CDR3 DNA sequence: TGTGCCGGTCCGGGACAGTACAATGAGCAGTTCTTC.

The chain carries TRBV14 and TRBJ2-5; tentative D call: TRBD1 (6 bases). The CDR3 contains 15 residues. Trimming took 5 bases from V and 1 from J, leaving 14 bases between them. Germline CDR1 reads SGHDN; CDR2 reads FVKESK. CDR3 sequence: CASSYFRGPQETQYF. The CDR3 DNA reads TGTGCCAGCAGCTACTTCAGGGGACCCCAAGAGACCCAGTACTTC.

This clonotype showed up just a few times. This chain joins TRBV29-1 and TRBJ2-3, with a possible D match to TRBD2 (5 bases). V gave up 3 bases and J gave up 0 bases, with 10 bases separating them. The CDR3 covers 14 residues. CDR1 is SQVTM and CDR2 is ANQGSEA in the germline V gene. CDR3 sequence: CSVDGVTSTDTQYF. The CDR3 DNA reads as TGCAGCGTTGACGGGGTGACTAGCACAGATACGCAGTATTTT.

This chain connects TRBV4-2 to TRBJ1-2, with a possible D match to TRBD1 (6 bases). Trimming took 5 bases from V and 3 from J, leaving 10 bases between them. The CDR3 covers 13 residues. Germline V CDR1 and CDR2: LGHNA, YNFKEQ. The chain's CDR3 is CASSEGVDYGYTF. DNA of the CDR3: TGTGCCAGCAGCGAGGGGGTGGACTATGGCTACACCTTC.

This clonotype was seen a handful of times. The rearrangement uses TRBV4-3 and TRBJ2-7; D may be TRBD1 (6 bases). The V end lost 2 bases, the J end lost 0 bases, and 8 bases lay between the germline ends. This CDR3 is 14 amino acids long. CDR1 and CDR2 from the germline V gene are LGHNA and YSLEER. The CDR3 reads CASSQTGLSYEQYF. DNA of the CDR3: TGCGCCAGCAGCCAAACAGGGCTCTCCTACGAGCAGTACTTC.

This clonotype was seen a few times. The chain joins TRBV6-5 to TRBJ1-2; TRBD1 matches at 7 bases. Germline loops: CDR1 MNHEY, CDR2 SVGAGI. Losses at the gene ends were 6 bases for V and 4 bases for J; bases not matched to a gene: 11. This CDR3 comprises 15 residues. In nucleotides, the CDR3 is TGTGCCAGCAGCACCCTCAGGGGGGCGGGCTATGGCTACACCTTC. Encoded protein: CASSTLRGAGYGYTF.

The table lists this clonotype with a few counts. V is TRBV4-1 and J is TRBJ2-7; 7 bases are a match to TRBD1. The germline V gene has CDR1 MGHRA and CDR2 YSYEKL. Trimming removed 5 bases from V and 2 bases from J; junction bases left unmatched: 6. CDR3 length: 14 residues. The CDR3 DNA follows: TGCGCCAGCAGCTACCCGGGACAGACCTACGAGCAGTACTTC. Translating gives CASSYPGQTYEQYF.